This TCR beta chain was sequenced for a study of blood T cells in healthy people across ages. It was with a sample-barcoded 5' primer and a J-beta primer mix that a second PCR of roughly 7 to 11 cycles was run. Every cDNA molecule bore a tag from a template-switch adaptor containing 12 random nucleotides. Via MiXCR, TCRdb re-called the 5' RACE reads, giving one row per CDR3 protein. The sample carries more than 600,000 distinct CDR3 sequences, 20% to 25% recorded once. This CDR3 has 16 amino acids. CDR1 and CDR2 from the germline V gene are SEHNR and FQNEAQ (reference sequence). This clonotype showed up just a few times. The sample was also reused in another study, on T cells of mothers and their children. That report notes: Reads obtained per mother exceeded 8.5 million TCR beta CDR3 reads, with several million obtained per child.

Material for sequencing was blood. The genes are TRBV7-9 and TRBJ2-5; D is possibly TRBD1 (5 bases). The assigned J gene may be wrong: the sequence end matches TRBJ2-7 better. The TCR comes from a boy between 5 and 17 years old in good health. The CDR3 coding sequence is TGTGCCAGCAGCTATTCGTTAATCAGGGATTCCTACGAGCAGTACTTC. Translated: CASSYSLIRDSYEQYF.